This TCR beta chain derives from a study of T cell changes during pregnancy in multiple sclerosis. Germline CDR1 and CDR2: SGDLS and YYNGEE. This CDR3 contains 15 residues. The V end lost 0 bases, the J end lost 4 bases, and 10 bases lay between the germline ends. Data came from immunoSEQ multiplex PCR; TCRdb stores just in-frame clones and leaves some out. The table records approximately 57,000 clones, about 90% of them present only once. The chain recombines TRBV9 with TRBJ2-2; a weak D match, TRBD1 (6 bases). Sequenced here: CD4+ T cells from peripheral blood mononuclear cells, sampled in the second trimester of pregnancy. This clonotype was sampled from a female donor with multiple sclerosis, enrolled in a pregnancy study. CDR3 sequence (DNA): TGTGCCAGCAGCGTAGAAGGACAGACCACCGGGGAGCTGTTTTTT. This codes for CASSVEGQTTGELFF.